This T cell receptor beta chain was sequenced in a study of CD8 T cells in Susac syndrome (dated by TCRdb to about 2019). About the full investigation: Among the Susac syndrome patients who were sequenced, clinically active disease was present in six and clinical remission was observed in under ten. Whether CD8+ T cell activation and differentiation in Susac syndrome was antigen driven was tested using repertoire sequencing. The clonality of the CD8+ T cell repertoire was compared across around twelve healthy donors, roughly 14 Susac syndrome patients and 15 multiple sclerosis patients. At blood withdrawal, Susac syndrome patients were therapy-naive, treated with corticosteroids (with IVIg additionally given to some), or treated with IVIg alone. Beyond this particular receptor, the publication reports: Approximately 17 and five Susac-specific public clones were found in the total CD8+ and CD8+ TEMRA repertoires, respectively. The number of individuals in the TCR sequencing and HLA analysis was acknowledged as relatively small. Clonal expansion was seen in Susac syndrome CD8+ repertoires, peaking in CD8+ TEMRA cells and being greater in clinically active patients than in remitting ones.

RNA was extracted with the RNeasy kit and about 0.5 to 1 ug was reverse transcribed using random hexamers. The immunoSEQ multiplex PCR assay, covering 54 Vbeta and 13 Jbeta segments, was used to amplify TCR beta CDR3 regions. PCR amplification bias was corrected using a synthetic template baseline for primer optimization and computational correction. In the source study's methods: Only productive sequences were kept, with reads annotated to V, D and J genes according to IMGT and analyzed in immunoSEQ Analyzer. Clonality was computed as one minus Shannon entropy normalized by log2 of the number of productive unique sequences. For each patient and control, public and private clones were evaluated among the 100 most prevalent clones. Clones were defined as Susac-specific when absent from the healthy and MS cohorts, from 1052 published viral clones and from other ImmuneACCESS disease sequences. The public reads were quality trimmed at Q25 with fastp and then assembled into clones with MiXCR by TCRdb, keeping productive beta chains. A single entry per CDR3 protein holds the most common genes and DNA from its merged rows. Clone size and V and J calls follow TCRdb, not the original study. This sample is represented by more than 70,000 distinct CDR3 sequences; roughly 95% of them were singletons. In total, the top ten clones hold about 0.52% of the sample.

This clonotype is a singleton in its sample. Its antigen is still unknown. Within one base of it there is no much larger clone, and no base qualities were kept. One read alone lends weak support. The germline ends are 12 bases apart after V is trimmed by 2 bases and J by 7 bases. CDR1 and CDR2, per the germline V gene, are SGHDN and FVKESK. Reading from cysteine to phenylalanine, the CDR3 counts 13 amino acids. The only DNA kept is the CDR3, 39 bases in frame from the first base. Peripheral blood CD8+ and CD4+ T cells from healthy donors, Susac syndrome patients and multiple sclerosis patients were profiled by high-throughput TCR beta sequencing. Susac syndrome patients met recently defined diagnostic criteria for definite or probable disease. Bulk CD8+ and CD4+ T cells were purified by magnetic negative isolation, while CD8+ TEMRA cells were enriched using FACS. Blood was drawn into EDTA tubes, processed within 24 hours, and PBMCs were isolated by density gradient centrifugation. PBMCs intended for TCR sequencing were frozen in liquid nitrogen and were later thawed in a 37 degrees C water bath. Purity of sorted or isolated CD4+, CD8+ and CD8+ TEMRA cells was at least 90%.

The receptor chain draws on TRBV14 and TRBJ2-7, with a tentative D gene TRBD1 over 6 matching bases. Sequencing input: CD8+ T cells from PBMCs. The source is a human donor with Susac syndrome. CDR3 reads: CASSQIQGSEQYF. The nucleotides read TGTGCCAGCAGCCAAATTCAGGGGTCGGAGCAGTACTTC.